This TCR beta chain was sequenced in a study of OX40 agonist ivuxolimab in advanced cancers. Across the whole study: Administration of intravenous ivuxolimab to patients occurred every 2 weeks at 0.01 to 10 mg/kg. Enrolled patients in dose escalation had cancers that were hepatocellular carcinoma, melanoma, renal cell or head and neck cancer.

Using immunoSEQ multiplex PCR, the repertoire was profiled, and TCRdb retains in-frame clones only, with some absent. This table has tens of thousands of clones, roughly four fifths appearing once. Germline CDR1 and CDR2: SEHNR and FQNEAQ (reference sequence). V was pared by 1 base and J by 0 bases, with 7 bases between. The CDR3 covers 14 residues. The table lists this clone with a few counts. Source: CD4+ or CD8+ T cells sorted from blood, taken in a trial of the OX40 agonist ivuxolimab. This TCR was recovered from an adult with an advanced solid tumor such as melanoma, head and neck, liver or kidney cancer. V usage is TRBV7-9 and J usage is TRBJ2-7, with D unresolved. Here the CDR3 reads CASSLGQVSYEQYF. The CDR3 DNA is TGTGCCAGCAGCTTAGGGCAGGTCTCCTACGAGCAGTACTTC.